These 10 T cell receptor beta chains share one sample of origin, sequenced in a study of blood T cell repertoires in COVID-19. TCRdb's table, derived via immunoSEQ multiplex PCR, lists solely in-frame clones and lacks some. Of some 160,000 clones listed, around nine tenths are singletons. What was sequenced was peripheral blood. The receptors were gathered from a woman in her 70s with COVID-19, enrolled during active disease.

In this sample, this clone turned up a few times. J is TRBJ1-4 and V is TRBV18, with D tentatively TRBD1 (5 bases). Per germline, CDR1 KGHSH and CDR2 LQKENI. Between the trimmed V and J ends, which lost 6 bases and 6 bases, there was a span of 17 bases. The CDR3 extends over 15 amino acids. CDR3 DNA: TGTGCCAGCTCCCCCCGGGGGGGAGTTTATGAAAAACTGTTTTTT. Translation gives CASSPRGGVYEKLFF.

The rearrangement uses TRBV6-5 and TRBJ1-6; perhaps TRBD1 as D (6 bases). The germline CDR1 and CDR2 sequences are MNHEY and SVGAGI. This CDR3 region has 14 residues. Trimming took off 2 bases at V and 5 bases at J, with 7 bases between the two ends. The CDR3 coding sequence is TGTGCCAGCAGTTACCAGGGGAATAATTCACCCCTCCACTTT. It is translated as CASSYQGNNSPLHF.

The chain uses TRBV27 and TRBJ1-1, with D possibly being TRBD1 (6 bases). CDR3 length equals 15 residues. V was cut by 5 bases and J by 0 bases, with 13 bases left in between. The germline CDR1 and CDR2 sequences are MNHEY and SMNVEV (reference sequence). CDR3 bases: TGTGCCAGCAGTGGGGACACCCTCATGAACACTGAAGCTTTCTTT. Translation gives CASSGDTLMNTEAFF.

The chain carries TRBV6-5 and TRBJ1-2; D is unclear. The germline V and J ends were trimmed by 0 bases and 3 bases, with 11 bases remaining between them. Germline V gives CDR1 MNHEY, CDR2 SVGAGI. The CDR3 has 15 residues. The CDR3: CASSYSRGRDYGYTF. The CDR3, as DNA: TGTGCCAGCAGTTACTCACGAGGGCGGGACTATGGCTACACCTTC.

The chain carries TRBV28 and TRBJ2-3; D may be TRBD2 (5 bases). The CDR3 has 16 residues. V was pared by 7 bases and J by 2 bases, with 19 bases between. In germline, CDR1 is MDHEN, CDR2 SYDVKM. Written as DNA, the CDR3 is TGTGCCAGCATTTCGAGCGGACCTCCTGCCACAGATACGCAGTATTTT. Protein: CASISSGPPATDTQYF. The whole variable domain, remainder taken from reference TRBV28 and TRBJ2-3, is DVKVTQSSRYLVKRTGEKVFLECVQDMDHENMFWYRQDPGLGLRLIYFSYDVKMKEKGDIPEGYSVSREKKERFSLILESASTNQTSMYLCASISSGPPATDTQYFGPGTRLTVL.

The chain couples TRBV19 to TRBJ2-7, with D perhaps TRBD1 (6 bases). V lost 5 bases, J lost 5 bases, and 22 bases lay in between. Germline V gene data show CDR1 as LNHDA and CDR2 as SQIVND (reference sequence). The CDR3 is made up of 16 amino acids. In nucleotides, the CDR3 is TGTGCCAGTAGTGACGGGGACACGAGGACGGGGAACGAGCAGTACTTC. Protein sequence: CASSDGDTRTGNEQYF. The entire variable domain, with the rest obtained from reference TRBV19 and TRBJ2-7, is as follows: DGGITQSPKYLFRKEGQNVTLSCEQNLNHDAMYWYRQDPGQGLRLIYYSQIVNDFQKGDIAEGYSVSREKKESFPLTVTSAQKNPTAFYLCASSDGDTRTGNEQYFGPGTRLTVT.

Only one count was recorded for this clone. The chain carries TRBV6-5 and TRBJ2-5; tentatively, D is TRBD2 (6 bases). Trimming shortened V by 8 bases and J by 5 bases, and 12 bases separated the two germline ends. The germline V gene encodes CDR1 MNHEY and CDR2 SVGAGI. There are 12 residues in the CDR3. The CDR3 sequence: CASGGWLETQYF. The DNA of the CDR3 is TGTGCCAGCGGGGGGTGGTTGGAGACCCAGTACTTC.

V is TRBV3-1 (or the pseudogene TRBV3-2) and J is TRBJ1-3; 12 nucleotides agree with TRBD1. V trimming: 4 bases; J trimming: 4 bases; junction bases outside the gene matches: 2. The CDR3 extends over 15 amino acids. The germline V gene encodes CDR1 LGHDT and CDR2 YNNKEL (reference sequence). DNA of the CDR3: TGTGCCAGCAGCCGGGGACAGGGGGCGGGAAACACCATATATTTT. It codes for CASSRGQGAGNTIYF.

The rearrangement uses TRBV30 and TRBJ2-7, with 7 bases identical to TRBD1. After removal of 2 bases from V and 2 bases from J, the junction contained 9 bases not matched to a gene. The CDR3 loop spans 15 amino acids. Germline V gene data show CDR1 as GTSNPN and CDR2 as SVGIG (reference sequence). The CDR3 coding sequence is TGTGCCTGGAGTCGCGGACAGGCGGGCACCTACGAGCAGTACTTC. Translation: CAWSRGQAGTYEQYF.

The chain couples TRBV12-3 or TRBV12-4 to TRBJ1-2; 10 bases map to TRBD1. Trimming cost V 5 bases and J 8 bases; bases outside gene matches: 5. The CDR3 has 13 residues. In nucleotides, the CDR3 is TGTGCCAGCAGTCAGACAGGGGGCACCGGCTACACCTTC. It yields the protein CASSQTGGTGYTF.